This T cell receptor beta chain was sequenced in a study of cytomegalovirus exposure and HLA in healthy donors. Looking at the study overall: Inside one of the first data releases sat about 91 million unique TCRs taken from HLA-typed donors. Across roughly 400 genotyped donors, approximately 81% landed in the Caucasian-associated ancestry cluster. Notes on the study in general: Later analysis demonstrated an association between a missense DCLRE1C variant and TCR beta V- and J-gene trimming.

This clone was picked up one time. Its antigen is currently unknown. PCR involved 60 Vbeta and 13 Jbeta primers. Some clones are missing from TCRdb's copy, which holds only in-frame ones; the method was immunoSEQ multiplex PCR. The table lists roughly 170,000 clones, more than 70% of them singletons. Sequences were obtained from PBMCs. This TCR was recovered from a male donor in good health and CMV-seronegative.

CDR3 nucleotides: TGTGCCAGCAGCCCTCGTGACAGTAGCACAGATACGCAGTATTTT. Amino acids: CASSPRDSSTDTQYF. The J gene is TRBJ2-3, the V gene TRBV7-8; maybe TRBD1 (5 bases). CDR1 SGHVS and CDR2 FQNEAQ come from the germline V gene. Trimming took 5 bases from V and 0 from J, leaving 12 bases between them. CDR3 length equals 15 residues.